This is a list of T cell receptor beta chains from one sample in a study of Graves' ophthalmopathy and Graves' hyperthyroidism. One entry per CDR3 protein, called by TCRdb with MiXCR from the multiplex PCR reads. The sample yields 580,000 or so distinct CDR3 sequences, about 40% seen once. Sequencing used peripheral blood or thyroid tissue (not recorded which). Receptor source: an adult man with Graves' hyperthyroidism. The CDR3 runs from the conserved cysteine through the conserved F or W. The order of the fields is clone size, V gene, D gene, J gene, CDR3 protein, CDR3 DNA. The D gene is left open where the match is weak. Only part of the rows carry a size: once, few, many, or a class if the clone is expanded.

many	TRBV5-1	.	TRBJ1-1	CASSLEPANTEAFF	TGCGCCAGCAGCTTGGAGCCCGCGAACACTGAAGCTTTCTTT
many	TRBV12-3/TRBV12-4	TRBD1	TRBJ2-2	CASSGGQGRTGELFF	TGTGCCAGCAGCGGGGGACAGGGGAGGACCGGGGAGCTGTTTTTT
.	TRBV10-3	TRBD1	TRBJ1-5	CAIRGQGVSYNEPQHF	TGTGCCATCAGAGGACAGGGGGTCTCCTACAATGAGCCCCAGCATTTT
few	TRBV7-6	.	TRBJ2-2	CASSIPTENTGELFF	TGTGCCAGCAGCATCCCGACAGAGAACACCGGGGAGCTGTTTTTT
few	TRBV5-1	.	TRBJ2-7	CASSFSGASYEQYF	TGTGCCAGCAGCTTTTCAGGAGCTTCCTACGAGCAGTACTTC
many	TRBV7-2	.	TRBJ2-5	CASSLVGQETQYF	TGTGCCAGCAGCTTAGTAGGGCAAGAGACCCAGTACTTC
many	TRBV29-1	.	TRBJ1-2	CSAGQPNYGYTF	TGCAGCGCTGGACAGCCTAACTATGGCTACACCTTC
many	TRBV6-5	.	TRBJ2-7	CASSFARESGEQYF	TGTGCCAGCAGTTTCGCCAGGGAATCGGGTGAGCAGTACTTC
.	TRBV19	TRBD1	TRBJ2-2	CASSPGQGRAGELFF	TGTGCCAGTAGCCCGGGACAGGGACGGGCCGGGGAGCTGTTTTTT
.	TRBV7-9	TRBD1	TRBJ2-7	CASSFRDRDAYEQYF	TGTGCCAGCAGCTTCCGGGACAGGGATGCCTACGAGCAGTACTTC
few	TRBV29-1	.	TRBJ2-3	CSVGSPDTQYF	TGCAGCGTTGGGAGCCCAGATACGCAGTATTTT
many	TRBV19	.	TRBJ1-5	CASSTRGDGPQHF	TGTGCCAGTAGTACACGGGGTGATGGGCCCCAGCATTTT
.	TRBV20-1	.	TRBJ1-1	CSARIPTGHTEAFF	TGCAGTGCTAGAATCCCGACTGGGCACACTGAAGCTTTCTTT
many	TRBV6-5	.	TRBJ1-1	CASSGGRGLSPEAFF	TGTGCCAGCAGTGGGGGGAGGGGACTTTCCCCTGAAGCTTTCTTT
.	TRBV7-9	TRBD1	TRBJ1-1	CASSSGTGAGEAFF	TGTGCCAGCAGCTCCGGGACAGGGGCTGGGGAAGCTTTCTTT
many	TRBV7-8	.	TRBJ1-6	CASSLGQGLFANSPLHF	TGTGCCAGCAGCTTAGGGCAGGGATTATTCGCGAATTCACCCCTCCACTTT
many	TRBV7-9	.	TRBJ1-4	CASSRTENEKLFF	TGTGCCAGCAGCAGAACAGAGAATGAAAAACTGTTTTTT
many	TRBV7-2	TRBD1	TRBJ1-2	CASSWTGGEYGYTF	TGTGCCAGCAGCTGGACAGGGGGCGAGTATGGCTACACCTTC
once	TRBV11-2	.	TRBJ2-1	CASSLESRLNEQFF	TGTGCCAGCAGCTTAGAGTCCAGGCTCAATGAGCAGTTCTTC
.	TRBV2	.	TRBJ2-3	CASSDRGADTQYF	TGTGCCAGCAGTGACAGGGGGGCAGATACGCAGTATTTT
.	TRBV7-2	.	TRBJ2-5	CASSLGRVTQYF	TGTGCCAGCAGCTTAGGCCGTGTGACCCAGTACTTC
few	TRBV28	.	TRBJ1-1	CASSLVDIKNTEAFF	TGTGCCAGCAGTTTGGTGGACATTAAGAACACTGAAGCTTTCTTT
many	TRBV5-8	TRBD1	TRBJ1-2	CASSKGQPDGYTF	TGTGCCAGCAGCAAGGGACAGCCTGATGGCTACACCTTC
many	TRBV29-1	TRBD1	TRBJ1-1	CSVEDWRGDRRNTEAFF	TGCAGCGTTGAAGATTGGAGGGGGGACAGGAGAAACACTGAAGCTTTCTTT
.	TRBV29-1	TRBD2	TRBJ2-3	CSVEEWGPSGRATDTQYF	TGCAGCGTTGAAGAGTGGGGCCCTAGCGGGAGGGCCACAGATACGCAGTATTTT
many	TRBV10-3	.	TRBJ1-2	CAISGRTLGYGYTF	TGTGCCATCAGTGGACGGACACTCGGGTATGGCTACACCTTC
few	TRBV24-1	.	TRBJ2-2	CATSDFTGELFF	TGTGCCACCAGTGATTTTACCGGGGAGCTGTTTTTT
.	TRBV7-2	.	TRBJ1-3	CASSPWTGNTIYF	TGTGCCAGCAGCCCGTGGACGGGAAACACCATATATTTT
.	TRBV5-1	TRBD1	TRBJ1-1	CASSLGTVGAKTEAFF	TGCGCCAGCAGCCTCGGGACAGTTGGCGCTAAGACTGAAGCTTTCTTT
few	TRBV11-1	TRBD1	TRBJ1-1	CASSPRTGGSVEAFF	TGTGCCAGCAGCCCGCGGACAGGGGGCTCGGTTGAAGCTTTCTTT
.	TRBV7-3	TRBD2	TRBJ2-2	CASSLTGPSGSGTGELFF	TGTGCCAGCAGCTTAACCGGGCCTAGCGGGAGCGGCACCGGGGAGCTGTTTTTT
.	TRBV20-1	.	TRBJ1-1	CSAERQGMNTEAFF	TGCAGTGCGGAAAGGCAGGGGATGAACACTGAAGCTTTCTTT
many	TRBV5-8	.	TRBJ1-1	CASSLEYTEAFF	TGTGCCAGCAGCTTGGAATACACTGAAGCTTTCTTT
once	TRBV5-1	TRBD1	TRBJ2-5	CASSVGGTGGSETQYF	TGCGCCAGCAGCGTAGGAGGGACAGGGGGGTCGGAGACCCAGTACTTC
many	TRBV5-1	.	TRBJ1-2	CASSLTPDRNYGYTF	TGCGCCAGCAGCTTGACGCCAGACAGAAACTATGGCTACACCTTC
many	TRBV5-6	.	TRBJ1-1	CASSSDLGRGGPTAFF	TGTGCCAGCAGCTCCGACCTGGGCCGGGGAGGGCCTACGGCTTTCTTT
.	TRBV5-5	.	TRBJ2-2	CASSLYAGHNTGELFF	TGTGCCAGCAGCTTGTACGCGGGACATAACACCGGGGAGCTGTTTTTT
once	TRBV7-9	TRBD1	TRBJ1-5	CASSLVGQGGHGGQPQHF	TGTGCCAGCAGCTTGGTCGGACAGGGAGGGCATGGTGGTCAGCCCCAGCATTTT
.	TRBV4-2	TRBD1	TRBJ1-4	CASSQQGAANEKLFF	TGTGCCAGCAGCCAACAGGGGGCAGCTAATGAAAAACTGTTTTTT
many	TRBV11-2	TRBD2	TRBJ2-7	CASSLPGLAGYEQYF	TGTGCCAGCAGCTTACCGGGACTAGCGGGTTACGAGCAGTACTTC
.	TRBV24-1	.	TRBJ2-3	CATSEKRDTDTQYF	TGTGCCACCAGTGAGAAGAGAGACACAGATACGCAGTATTTT
few	TRBV5-1	TRBD1	TRBJ1-1	CASSWGTGYTEAFF	TGCGCCAGCAGCTGGGGGACAGGGTACACTGAAGCTTTCTTT
few	TRBV27	TRBD1	TRBJ1-2	CASKIKDRDSGYTF	TGTGCCAGCAAGATAAAGGACAGGGACAGCGGCTACACCTTC
many	TRBV6-1	.	TRBJ2-6	CASRDFYGANVLTF	TGTGCCAGCAGAGACTTTTACGGGGCCAACGTCCTGACTTTC
many	TRBV7-6	TRBD2	TRBJ2-7	CASSFGLAGKDEQYF	TGTGCCAGCAGTTTCGGACTAGCGGGTAAGGACGAGCAGTACTTC
.	TRBV11-2	TRBD2	TRBJ2-7	CASSHGLAGDEQYF	TGTGCCAGCAGCCACGGACTAGCGGGAGATGAGCAGTACTTC
.	TRBV7-2	.	TRBJ2-3	CASSWLAVSDTQYF	TGTGCCAGCAGCTGGCTCGCAGTCTCAGATACGCAGTATTTT
.	TRBV12-3/TRBV12-4	.	TRBJ2-3	CATRALQGSEYF	TGTGCCACCAGGGCCCTACAGGGATCGGAGTATTTT
many	TRBV15	.	TRBJ2-7	CATSRNRDPIYEQYF	TGTGCCACCAGCAGAAATAGGGACCCGATCTACGAGCAGTACTTC
few	TRBV6-6	.	TRBJ2-2	CASESRTGELFF	TGTGCCAGCGAAAGTCGCACCGGGGAGCTGTTTTTT